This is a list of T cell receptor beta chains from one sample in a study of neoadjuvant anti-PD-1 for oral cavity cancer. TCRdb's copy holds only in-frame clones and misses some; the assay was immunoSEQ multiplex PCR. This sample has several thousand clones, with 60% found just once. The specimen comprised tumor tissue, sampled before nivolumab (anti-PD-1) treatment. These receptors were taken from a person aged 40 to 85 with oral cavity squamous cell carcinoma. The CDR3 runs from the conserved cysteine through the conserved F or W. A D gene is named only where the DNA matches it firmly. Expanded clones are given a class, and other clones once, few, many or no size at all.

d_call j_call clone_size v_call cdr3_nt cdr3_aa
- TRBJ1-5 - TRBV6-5 TGTGCCAGCAGTGGGCAGCAAAATCAGCCCCAGCATTTT CASSGQQNQPQHF
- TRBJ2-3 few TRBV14 TGTGCCAGCAGCCAGAACGTCCAGGATACGCAGTATTTT CASSQNVQDTQYF
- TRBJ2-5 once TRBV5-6 TGTGCCACCAACCGGATCCAAGAGACCCAGTACTTC CATNRIQETQYF
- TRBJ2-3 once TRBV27 TGTGCCAGCACGGGGGAGTTGGGGAGCACAGATACGCAGTATTTT CASTGELGSTDTQYF
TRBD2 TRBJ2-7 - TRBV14 TGTGCCAGCAGCCAAACTACCGGGGGGGGCGGATCCGAGCAGTACTTC CASSQTTGGGGSEQYF
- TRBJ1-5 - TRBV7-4 TGTGCCAGCAGACCTCTGGGGGGGGGCAGGCAGCCCCAGCATTTT CASRPLGGGRQPQHF
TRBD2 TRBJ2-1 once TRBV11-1 TGTGCCAGCAGCCTCAACGGACTAGCGAATGAGCAGTTCTTC CASSLNGLANEQFF
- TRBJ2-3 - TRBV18 TGTGCCAGCTCACCCGAGACTAGGGTAGATACGCAGTATTTT CASSPETRVDTQYF
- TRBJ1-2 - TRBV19 TGTGCCAGTAGTATCTGGGGCAGAAGAAGCTATGGCTACACCTTC CASSIWGRRSYGYTF
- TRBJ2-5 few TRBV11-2 TGTGCCAGCAGCTTAGAAGCAGGGAAAGAGACCCAGTACTTC CASSLEAGKETQYF
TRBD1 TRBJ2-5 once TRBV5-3 TGTGCCAGCAGCCGGGGACAGGCGCGAGAGACCCAGTACTTC CASSRGQARETQYF
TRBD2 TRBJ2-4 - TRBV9 TGTGCCAGCAGCGTAGCGGGGAGGGCCAACGGGGACATTCAGTACTTC CASSVAGRANGDIQYF